This record concerns one T cell receptor (beta chain) sequence. The CDR3 length is 16 residues. Germline lookup yields CDR1 MNHEY and CDR2 SVGAGI. Identification of naive CD8+ T cells rested on CD45RO-CCR7+CD27+CD95- status. The data belong to a study of CXCR3-negative and CXCR3-positive naive CD8 T cells. UMI-labeled 5' RACE TRB cDNA libraries were prepared from the cells. From its re-call of the 5' RACE reads, TCRdb lists each CDR3 protein once, without DNA. This sample's clone table lists approximately 62,000 distinct CDR3 sequences. The gene calls are TRBV6-5 and TRBJ2-1; no DNA is available, so the TRBD1 call from TCRdb remains unchecked. The receptor's source is a human donor in good health. Some clones in this sample may be carry-over from other donors' samples. Specimen: naive CXCR3- CD8+ T cells from blood. The subset: CD45RO-CCR7+CD27+CD95- naive CD8+ T cells lacking CXCR3 (TNR3-). The CDR3 protein is CASSYSLAGGLGEQFF.